These 8 T cell receptor beta chains originate from one sample sequenced in a study of tumor-infiltrating lymphocytes in primary liver carcinoma. For each extraction, RNA and DNA were obtained together from about 21-30 mg of unsorted bulk tissue. TCR beta cDNA came from around 0.5 ug total RNA, primed with a constant-region primer. ARM-PCR was slightly modified, and three nested multiplex PCR rounds with it gave rise to the TCR beta libraries. The two initial PCR rounds, approximately 10 cycles each, used TRBV1-TRBV30 forward and C-beta reverse primers. TCRdb reprocessed the multiplex PCR reads with MiXCR, giving one entry per CDR3 protein. The table has 75,000 to 90,000 distinct CDR3 sequences, 55% to 85% seen once. Sample: liver tumor tissue from sampling region 1. Subset specified: tumor region T1, superior pole. The origin of the receptors is a man aged 35 to 55 with primary liver carcinoma and hepatitis B virus infection.

The chain employs TRBV14 and TRBJ2-1; D remains ambiguous. Looked up from germline, CDR1 is SGHDN and CDR2 is FVKESK. This CDR3 comprises 12 residues. The V gene lost 3 bases and the J gene lost 6 bases, with 6 bases spanning the gap. CDR3 DNA sequence: TGTGCCAGCAGCCAGAACTGCAATGAGCAGTTCTTC. Translation gives CASSQNCNEQFF.

As concerns this clonotype: Just one base apart from a much larger clone, this may be a read error. The chain is built from TRBV4-1 and TRBJ1-4; D may be TRBD1 (5 bases). V was shortened by 0 bases and J by 10 bases, with 12 bases between the two germline ends. Germline CDR1 reads MGHRA; CDR2 reads YSYEKL. The CDR3 runs to 14 residues. CDR3 in amino acids: CASSQEEGRGKLFF. The CDR3 nucleotides read TGCGCCAGCAGCCAAGAGGAGGGGCGTGGAAAACTGTTTTTT.

A remark on this clonotype: The junction departs from germline at one end; a sequencing error may be responsible. J is TRBJ2-7 and V is TRBV13; 11 bases align to TRBD1. The CDR3 sequence is 15 residues long. CDR1 and CDR2 (germline): PRHDT, FYEKMQ (reference sequence). CDR3 in DNA: TGTACCAGCAGCTTCGGACAGGGGGCCCACTATGAGCAGTACTTC. This gives the protein CTSSFGQGAHYEQYF.

Note on this clonotype: A read error may produce the germline difference seen at one junction end. J is TRBJ2-5 and V is TRBV12-3 or TRBV12-4; D may be TRBD2 (6 bases). The CDR3 has 15 residues. CDR3 sequence reads: CVSSPNGGPKETQYF. The CDR3 coding sequence is TGTGTCAGCAGTCCCAACGGGGGTCCGAAAGAGACCCAGTACTTC.

For this clonotype: A read error is possible here, since a much larger clone lies one base away. The CDR3 DNA reads as TGTGCCAGCAGTTTCGGAGGGACAAGGAACACTGAAGCTTTCTTT. Amino acids: CASSFGGTRNTEAFF. The chain recombines TRBV28 with TRBJ1-1; TRBD1 might be the D (6 bases). Germline V lookup: CDR1 MDHEN, CDR2 SYDVKM. This CDR3 region has 15 residues. Trimming removed 3 bases from V and 1 base from J, with 12 bases in between.

Regarding this clonotype: The CDR3 end shows no conserved phenylalanine or tryptophan, and so a read error is likely. It is unclear where the CDR3 begins or ends on the DNA, so no DNA is shown, and the CDR3 is as TCRdb lists it. The CDR3 loop reads CASSSAAGGNERFC. The gene calls are TRBV11-2 and TRBJ2-1; the D call TRBD2 from the table was never checked on the DNA. The CDR3 sequence runs 14 residues, both termini included. Germline CDR1 reads SGHAT; CDR2 reads FQNNGV.

For this clonotype: One end of the junction does not line up with germline, which may come from a read error. V gene TRBV6-1 combines with J gene TRBJ1-5; 11 nucleotides match TRBD1. Per germline, CDR1 MNHNS and CDR2 SASEGT. The CDR3 consists of 15 residues. The CDR3 region is CAGSNGTGGYQPQHF. CDR3 coding DNA: TGTGCCGGCAGTAACGGGACAGGGGGGTATCAGCCCCAGCATTTT.

On this clonotype: Germline is not matched at one junction end, which may reflect a read error. This rearrangement joins TRBV7-9 to TRBJ2-3; TRBD1 might be the D (5 bases). The CDR3 extends over 13 amino acids. CDR1 and CDR2 from the germline V gene are SEHNR and FQNEAQ (reference sequence). CDR3 sequence: CASSNSRADTHYF. The DNA for the CDR3 is TGTGCCAGTAGCAATAGCAGGGCAGATACGCACTATTTT.